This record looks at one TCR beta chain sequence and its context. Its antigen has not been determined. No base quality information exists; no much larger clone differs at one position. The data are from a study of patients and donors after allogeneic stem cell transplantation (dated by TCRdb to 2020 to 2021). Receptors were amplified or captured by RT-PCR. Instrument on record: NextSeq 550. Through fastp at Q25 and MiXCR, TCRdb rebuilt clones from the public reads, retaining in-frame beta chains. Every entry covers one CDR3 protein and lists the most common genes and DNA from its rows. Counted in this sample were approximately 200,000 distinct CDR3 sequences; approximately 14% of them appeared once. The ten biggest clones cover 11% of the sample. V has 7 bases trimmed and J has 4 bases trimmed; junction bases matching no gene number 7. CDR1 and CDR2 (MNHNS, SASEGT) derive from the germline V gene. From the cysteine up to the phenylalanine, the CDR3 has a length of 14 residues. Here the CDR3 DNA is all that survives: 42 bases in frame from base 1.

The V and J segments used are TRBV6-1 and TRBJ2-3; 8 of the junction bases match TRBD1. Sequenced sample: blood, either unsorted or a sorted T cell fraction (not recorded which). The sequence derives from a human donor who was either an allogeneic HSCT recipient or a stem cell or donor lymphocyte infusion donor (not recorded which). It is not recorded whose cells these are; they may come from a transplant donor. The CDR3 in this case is CASIPRGQADTQYF. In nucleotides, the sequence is TGTGCCAGCATCCCCAGGGGGCAGGCAGATACGCAGTATTTT.